A single T cell receptor beta chain is shown here with its context. Profiled with immunoSEQ multiplex PCR; TCRdb holds only in-frame clones, not every one. The repertoire holds some 72,000 clones, with 75% to 90% as singletons. The sample is drawn from a study of blood T cell repertoires in COVID-19. Background on the study: Some COVID-19 samples were acute and others convalescent; all came from the United States, Italy and Spain.

CDR3 length: 16 residues. J gave up 2 bases and V 0 bases, and 6 bases lay outside the gene matches. Germline V CDR1 and CDR2: GTSNPN, SVGIG (reference sequence). The sample consisted of peripheral blood. The chain uses TRBV30 and TRBJ1-5; 8 nucleotides match TRBD1. This sequence was found in a man aged 55 to 69 with acute or convalescent COVID-19. The DNA for the CDR3 is TGTGCCTGGAGTGTACTAACGGGACAGGGCAATCAGCCCCAGCATTTT. Its protein is CAWSVLTGQGNQPQHF.